Here is one T cell receptor beta chain with its context. Its matching antigen is unknown. 13 Jbeta primers and 60 Vbeta primers were used for the PCR. Only in-frame clones appear in the TCRdb table, and some are missing; sequencing was by immunoSEQ multiplex PCR. The table includes about 130,000 clones, around 72% detected once. The data stem from a study of cytomegalovirus exposure and HLA in healthy donors. The study, taken as a whole, reports: In most subjects, TCR beta sequences reportedly gave accurate predictions of HLA-A and HLA-B alleles. In a later analysis, a missense DCLRE1C variant was linked to TCR beta V- and J-gene trimming. There were several of the most significant clusters that appeared linked to common viral pathogens in a later analysis. The likely explanation for a cluster of highly shared sequence variants was sequencing artifact.

The CDR3 consists of 17 residues. CDR1 is SNHLY, CDR2 FYNNEI, per germline. The trim removed 3 bases at V and 2 bases at J, leaving 8 bases unmatched. This sequence was found in a woman aged 18-29 years in good health and CMV-seronegative. Sequenced input: PBMCs. The chain combines TRBV2 with TRBJ1-4; 8 positions agree with TRBD1. CDR3 loop: CASSDKDREATNEKLFF. Here the CDR3 DNA reads TGTGCCAGCAGTGATAAGGACAGGGAGGCTACTAATGAAAAACTGTTTTTT.